This TCR beta chain was obtained from a study of shared clonotypes between healthy human individuals. The CDR3 runs 15 residues. From germline, CDR1 is MNHNY and CDR2 SVGAGI (reference sequence). V trimming: 4 bases; J trimming: 8 bases; junction bases outside the gene matches: 8. Partitioning of CD4+ cells yielded a CD45RA+ naive subset and a CD45RA-negative memory subset. Assay execution proceeded at the deep level. Clones were read by immunoSEQ multiplex PCR, and TCRdb kept only the in-frame ones, dropping some. The sample contains fewer than 400,000 clones, around 67% of which appear only once. Study results and limitations: In contrast to clonotypes shared by all four donors, non-shared clonotypes had lower generation probabilities. Rarefaction analysis demonstrated incomplete sorted-subset sequencing notwithstanding large depth.

Regarding this clone: Antigen specificity is unknown.

The clonotype was recovered from a young man in good health. The specimen was memory CD4+ T cells sorted from blood. Regarding subset: CD45RA-negative fraction. The genes are TRBV6-6 and TRBJ2-1, with 10 bases aligning to TRBD2. The CDR3 coding sequence is TGTGCCAGCAGTTTGCTAGCGGGAGCGCCCCATGAGCAGTTCTTC. Amino acids: CASSLLAGAPHEQFF.